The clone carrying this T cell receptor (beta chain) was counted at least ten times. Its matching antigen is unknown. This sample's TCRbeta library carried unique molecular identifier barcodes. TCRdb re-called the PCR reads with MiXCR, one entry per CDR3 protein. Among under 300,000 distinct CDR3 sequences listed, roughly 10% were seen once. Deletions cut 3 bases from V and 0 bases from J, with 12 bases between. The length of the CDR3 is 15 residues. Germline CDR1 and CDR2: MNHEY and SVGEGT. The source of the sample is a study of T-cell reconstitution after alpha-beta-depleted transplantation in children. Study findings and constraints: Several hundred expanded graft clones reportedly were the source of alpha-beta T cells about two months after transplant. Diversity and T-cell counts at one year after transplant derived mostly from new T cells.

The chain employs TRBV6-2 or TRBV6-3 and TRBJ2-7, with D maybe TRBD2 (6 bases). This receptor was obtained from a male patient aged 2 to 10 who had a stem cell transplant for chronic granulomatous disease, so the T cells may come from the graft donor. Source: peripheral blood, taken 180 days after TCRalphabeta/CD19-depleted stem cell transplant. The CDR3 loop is CASSYLRGSSYEQYF. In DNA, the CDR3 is TGTGCCAGCAGTTATCTACGGGGGTCCTCCTACGAGCAGTACTTC.